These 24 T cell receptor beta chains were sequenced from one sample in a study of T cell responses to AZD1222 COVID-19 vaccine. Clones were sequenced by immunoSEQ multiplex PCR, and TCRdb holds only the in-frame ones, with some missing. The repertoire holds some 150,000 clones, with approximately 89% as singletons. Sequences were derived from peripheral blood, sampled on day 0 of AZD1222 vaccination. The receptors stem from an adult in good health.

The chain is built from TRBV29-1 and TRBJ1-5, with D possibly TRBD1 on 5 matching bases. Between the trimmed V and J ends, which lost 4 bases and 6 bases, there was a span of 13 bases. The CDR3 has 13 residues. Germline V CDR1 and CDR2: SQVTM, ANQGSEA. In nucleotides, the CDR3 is TGCAGCGTTGGGGTAGGGGAGGGTCAGCCCCAGCATTTT. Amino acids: CSVGVGEGQPQHF.

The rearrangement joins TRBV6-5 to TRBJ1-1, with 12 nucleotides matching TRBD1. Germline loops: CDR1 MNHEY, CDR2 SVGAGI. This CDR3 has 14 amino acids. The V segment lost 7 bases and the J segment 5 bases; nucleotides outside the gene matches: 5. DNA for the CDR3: TGTGCCAGCAAGGGGACAGGGGGCTTTACTGAAGCTTTCTTT. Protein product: CASKGTGGFTEAFF.

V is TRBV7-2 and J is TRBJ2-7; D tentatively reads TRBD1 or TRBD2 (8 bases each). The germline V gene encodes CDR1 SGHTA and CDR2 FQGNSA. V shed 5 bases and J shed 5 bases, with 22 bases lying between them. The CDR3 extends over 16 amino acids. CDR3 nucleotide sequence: TGTGCCAGCAGCCACGGGGGGGCCAGGGGGCGCGACGAGCAGTACTTC. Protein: CASSHGGARGRDEQYF.

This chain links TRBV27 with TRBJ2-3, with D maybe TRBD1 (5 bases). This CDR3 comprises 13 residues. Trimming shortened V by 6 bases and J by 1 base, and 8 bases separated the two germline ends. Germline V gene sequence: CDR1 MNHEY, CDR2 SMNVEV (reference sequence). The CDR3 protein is CASRKQGTDTQYF. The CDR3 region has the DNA TGTGCCAGCAGAAAACAGGGCACAGATACGCAGTATTTT.

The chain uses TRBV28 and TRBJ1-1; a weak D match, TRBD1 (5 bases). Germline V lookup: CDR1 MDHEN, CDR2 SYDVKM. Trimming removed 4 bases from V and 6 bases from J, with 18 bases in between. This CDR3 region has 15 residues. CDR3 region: CASSSATGRGPEAFF. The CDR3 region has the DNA TGTGCCAGCAGTTCCGCGACCGGGAGGGGCCCTGAAGCTTTCTTT.

CDR3 region: CASSLGQAGGYTF. The CDR3 DNA is TGCGCCAGCAGCTTGGGACAGGCGGGTGGCTACACCTTC. The chain couples TRBV5-1 to TRBJ1-2, with D possibly TRBD1 on 6 matching bases. Germline V gene lookup returns CDR1 SGHRS and CDR2 YFSETQ. Between the trimmed V and J ends, which lost 0 bases and 7 bases, there was a span of 10 bases. The CDR3 spans 13 residues.

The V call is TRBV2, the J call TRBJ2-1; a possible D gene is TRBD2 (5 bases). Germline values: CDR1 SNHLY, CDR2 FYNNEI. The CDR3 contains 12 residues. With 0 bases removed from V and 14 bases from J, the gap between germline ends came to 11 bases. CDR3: CASSEAGTRKFF. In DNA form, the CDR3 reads TGTGCCAGCAGTGAAGCGGGAACTAGGAAGTTCTTC.

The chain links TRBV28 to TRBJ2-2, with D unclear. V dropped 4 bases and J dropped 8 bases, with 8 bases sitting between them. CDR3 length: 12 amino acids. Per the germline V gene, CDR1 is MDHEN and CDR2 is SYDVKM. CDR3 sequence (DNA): TGTGCCAGCAGTTCCCCCCCGGGGGAGCTGTTTTTT. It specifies CASSSPPGELFF.

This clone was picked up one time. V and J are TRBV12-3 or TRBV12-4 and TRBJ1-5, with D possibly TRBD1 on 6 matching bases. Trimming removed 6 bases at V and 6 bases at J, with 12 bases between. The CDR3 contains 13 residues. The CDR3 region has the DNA TGTGCCAGCAGCGGGGACATCCCTCAGCCCCAGCATTTT. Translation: CASSGDIPQPQHF.

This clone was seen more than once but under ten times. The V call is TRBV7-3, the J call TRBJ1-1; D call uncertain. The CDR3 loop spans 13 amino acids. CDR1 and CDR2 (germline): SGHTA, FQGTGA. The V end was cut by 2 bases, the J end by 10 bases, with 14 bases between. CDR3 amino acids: CASSLAPQARAFF. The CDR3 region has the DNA TGTGCCAGCAGCTTAGCTCCTCAAGCTCGAGCTTTCTTT.

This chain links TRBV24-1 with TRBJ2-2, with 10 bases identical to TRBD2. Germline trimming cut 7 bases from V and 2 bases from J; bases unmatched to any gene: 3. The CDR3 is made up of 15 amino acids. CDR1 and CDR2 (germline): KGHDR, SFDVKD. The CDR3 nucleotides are TGTGCCACCAGGGCTAGCGGGGGAAACACCGGGGAGCTGTTTTTT. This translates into CATRASGGNTGELFF.

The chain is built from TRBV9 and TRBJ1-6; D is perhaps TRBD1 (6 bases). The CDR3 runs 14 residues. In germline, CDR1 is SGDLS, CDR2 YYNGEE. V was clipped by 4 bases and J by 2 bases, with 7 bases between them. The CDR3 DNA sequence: TGTGCCAGCAGCCGGGACACCTATAATTCACCCCTCCACTTT. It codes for CASSRDTYNSPLHF.

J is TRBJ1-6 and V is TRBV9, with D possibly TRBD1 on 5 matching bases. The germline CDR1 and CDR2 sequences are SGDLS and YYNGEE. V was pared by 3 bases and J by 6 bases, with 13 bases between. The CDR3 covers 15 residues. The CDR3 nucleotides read TGTGCCAGCAGCGACCCTCAGGGAGGTAATTCACCCCTCCACTTT. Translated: CASSDPQGGNSPLHF.

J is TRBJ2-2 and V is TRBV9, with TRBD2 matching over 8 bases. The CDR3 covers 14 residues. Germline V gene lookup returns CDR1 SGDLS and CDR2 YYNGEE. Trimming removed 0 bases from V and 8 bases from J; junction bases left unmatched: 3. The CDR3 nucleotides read TGTGCCAGCAGCGTAGGAGCGGGGGCTGGGGAGCTGTTTTTT. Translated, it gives CASSVGAGAGELFF.

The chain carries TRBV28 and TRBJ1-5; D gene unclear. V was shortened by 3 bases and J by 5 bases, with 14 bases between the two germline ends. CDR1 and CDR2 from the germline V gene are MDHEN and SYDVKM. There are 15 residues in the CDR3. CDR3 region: CASSFKGSAYQPQHF. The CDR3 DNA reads TGTGCCAGCAGTTTTAAGGGATCGGCGTATCAGCCCCAGCATTTT.

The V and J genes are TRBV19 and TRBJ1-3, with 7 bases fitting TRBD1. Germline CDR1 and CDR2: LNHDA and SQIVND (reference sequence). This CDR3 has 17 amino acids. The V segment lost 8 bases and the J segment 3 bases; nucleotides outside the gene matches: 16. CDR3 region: CASGPWLGGDNGNTIYF. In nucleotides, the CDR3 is TGTGCCAGTGGACCCTGGCTAGGGGGCGATAATGGAAACACCATATATTTT.

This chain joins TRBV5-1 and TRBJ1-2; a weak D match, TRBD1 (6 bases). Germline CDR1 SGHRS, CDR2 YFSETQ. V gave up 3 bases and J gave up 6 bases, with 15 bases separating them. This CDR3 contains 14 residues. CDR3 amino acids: CASSSGGRGNGYTF. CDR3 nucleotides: TGCGCCAGCAGCTCGGGGGGGCGAGGAAATGGCTACACCTTC. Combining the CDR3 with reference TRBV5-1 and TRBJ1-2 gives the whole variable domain KAGVTQTPRYLIKTRGQQVTLSCSPISGHRSVSWYQQTPGQGLQFLFEYFSETQRNKGNFPGRFSGRQFSNSRSEMNVSTLELGDSALYLCASSSGGRGNGYTFGSGTRLTVV.

Here the CDR3 DNA reads TGTGCCAGTAGTATAGGGACAGTATCGACTGAAGCTTTCTTT. Its translation is CASSIGTVSTEAFF. The chain employs TRBV19 and TRBJ1-1; tentative D call: TRBD1 (6 bases). The CDR3 sequence is 14 residues long. Trimming removed 1 base from V and 5 bases from J, with 11 bases in between. The V gene's germline CDR1 is LNHDA and CDR2 SQIVND (reference sequence).

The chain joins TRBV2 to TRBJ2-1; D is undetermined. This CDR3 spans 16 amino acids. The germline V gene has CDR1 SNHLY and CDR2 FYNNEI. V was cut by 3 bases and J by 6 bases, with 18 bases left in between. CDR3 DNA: TGTGCCAGCAGTGAGTTAGTAGGGTCTGGATCCAATGAGCAGTTCTTC. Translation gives CASSELVGSGSNEQFF.

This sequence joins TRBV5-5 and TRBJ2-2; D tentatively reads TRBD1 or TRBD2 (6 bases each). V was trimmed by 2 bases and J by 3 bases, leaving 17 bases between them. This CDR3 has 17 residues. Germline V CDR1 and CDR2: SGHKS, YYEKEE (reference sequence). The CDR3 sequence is CASSFNRETGDTGELFF. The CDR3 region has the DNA TGTGCCAGCAGCTTTAACAGGGAGACGGGGGACACCGGGGAGCTGTTTTTT.

The CDR3 DNA reads as TGTGCCAGCAGCTTAAGTGGGGTTGGTCAGCAGCCCCAGCATTTT. This gives the protein CASSLSGVGQQPQHF. The chain has TRBV7-2 and TRBJ1-5; D gene unclear. The CDR3 loop spans 15 amino acids. V dropped 2 bases and J dropped 7 bases, with 15 bases sitting between them. Germline CDR1 and CDR2: SGHTA and FQGNSA.

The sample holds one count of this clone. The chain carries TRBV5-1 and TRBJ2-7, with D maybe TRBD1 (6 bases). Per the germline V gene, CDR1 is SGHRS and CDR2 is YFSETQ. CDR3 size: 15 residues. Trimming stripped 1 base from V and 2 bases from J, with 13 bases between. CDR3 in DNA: TGCGCCAGCAGCTTGCAAAACACAGGGCCCTACGAGCAGTACTTC. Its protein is CASSLQNTGPYEQYF.

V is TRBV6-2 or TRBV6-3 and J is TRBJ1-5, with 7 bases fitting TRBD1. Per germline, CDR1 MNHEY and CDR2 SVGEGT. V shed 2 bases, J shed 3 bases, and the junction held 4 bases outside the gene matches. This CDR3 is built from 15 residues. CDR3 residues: CASSYGRGYNQPQHF. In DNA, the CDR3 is TGTGCCAGCAGTTACGGCAGGGGGTACAATCAGCCCCAGCATTTT.

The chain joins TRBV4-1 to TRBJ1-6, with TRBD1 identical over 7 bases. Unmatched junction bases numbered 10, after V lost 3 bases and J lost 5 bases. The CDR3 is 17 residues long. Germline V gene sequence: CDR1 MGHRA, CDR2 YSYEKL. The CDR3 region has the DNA TGCGCCAGCAGCCAGGGACCGGCCAGGGGGAATAATTCACCCCTCCACTTT. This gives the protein CASSQGPARGNNSPLHF.